These 27 T cell receptor beta chains originate from one sample sequenced in a study of early T cells in non-severe SARS-CoV-2 infection. Using its own MiXCR run on the 5' RACE reads, TCRdb lists one record per CDR3 protein. The sample includes tens of thousands of distinct CDR3 sequences, around a tenth of them seen just once. Sequences were derived from whole blood, sampled at baseline. Source of these receptors: an adult who was a healthcare worker with PCR-confirmed SARS-CoV-2 infection or an uninfected control (not recorded which).

The chain links TRBV18 to TRBJ2-7, with D hard to call. Per the germline V gene, CDR1 is KGHSH and CDR2 is LQKENI. The CDR3 contains 13 residues. Trimming pared 3 bases from V and 3 bases from J, leaving 9 bases between. Written as DNA, the CDR3 is TGTGCCAGCTCACCCGAGCAGATCTACGAGCAGTACTTC. Translation gives CASSPEQIYEQYF.

There are a few counts of this clonotype. CDR3 coding DNA: TGCGCCAGCAGCGAACCGCCGGTGAATGAGCAGTTCTTC. It codes for CASSEPPVNEQFF. The rearrangement joins TRBV5-1 to TRBJ2-1; D is uncertain. Germline V lookup: CDR1 SGHRS, CDR2 YFSETQ. The V gene lost 4 bases and the J gene lost 7 bases, with 12 bases spanning the gap. CDR3 length: 13 residues.

V usage is TRBV7-2 and J usage is TRBJ2-7; 8 nucleotides line up with TRBD1. This CDR3 has 15 amino acids. In germline, CDR1 is SGHTA, CDR2 FQGNSA. The trim removed 1 base at V and 3 bases at J, leaving 5 bases unmatched. The CDR3 sequence is CASSLGVGQGYEQYF. CDR3 DNA: TGTGCCAGCAGCTTAGGGGTCGGACAGGGCTACGAGCAGTACTTC.

This clonotype occurred many times. The chain uses TRBV15 and TRBJ1-6, with unresolved D. Trimming removed 0 bases at V and 5 bases at J, with 11 bases between. Germline assignment: CDR1 LNHNV and CDR2 YYDKDF (reference sequence). This CDR3 is 16 amino acids long. CDR3 DNA: TGTGCCACCAGCAGAGATGGTTACAGTAATAATTCACCCCTCCACTTT. This codes for CATSRDGYSNNSPLHF.

The CDR3 DNA sequence: TGTGCCAGCAGTCGAACAGGGGCTGGTCAGCCCCAGCATTTT. Translation gives CASSRTGAGQPQHF. The V and J genes are TRBV6-2 or TRBV6-3 and TRBJ1-5, with 7 bases matching TRBD1. Germline trimming cut 5 bases from V and 6 bases from J; bases unmatched to any gene: 7. The CDR3 loop spans 14 amino acids. Germline lookup yields CDR1 MNHEY and CDR2 SVGEGT.

This clonotype was recorded many times. The chain links TRBV19 to TRBJ1-5; D is unclear. Germline loops: CDR1 LNHDA, CDR2 SQIVND (reference sequence). CDR3 length: 12 residues. Trimming removed 3 bases at V and 5 bases at J, with 5 bases between. DNA of the CDR3: TGTGCCAGTAGTATCGAGTATCAGCCCCAGCATTTT. This gives the protein CASSIEYQPQHF.

This clonotype was seen a few times. The chain is built from TRBV5-4 and TRBJ2-2; 8 nucleotides agree with TRBD2. This CDR3 region has 16 residues. Germline CDR1 is SGHNT and CDR2 is YYREEE (reference sequence). Unmatched junction bases numbered 6, after V lost 2 bases and J lost 3 bases. The CDR3 sequence is CASSFPMGLDTGELFF. CDR3 coding DNA: TGTGCCAGCAGCTTTCCCATGGGACTAGACACCGGGGAGCTGTTTTTT.

This clonotype was recorded at least ten times. V and J are TRBV7-3 and TRBJ2-1, with 9 bases fitting TRBD1. The trim removed 5 bases at V and 6 bases at J, leaving 11 bases unmatched. CDR1 and CDR2 (germline): SGHTA, FQGTGA. This CDR3 contains 16 residues. This CDR3 is CASSPKAGTGFNEQFF. The CDR3 region has the DNA TGTGCCAGCAGCCCCAAAGCCGGGACAGGGTTCAATGAGCAGTTCTTC. The entire variable domain, with the rest obtained from reference TRBV7-3 and TRBJ2-1, is as follows: GAGVSQTPSNKVTEKGKYVELRCDPISGHTALYWYRQSLGQGPEFLIYFQGTGAADDSGLPNDRFFAVRPEGSVSTLKIQRTERGDSAVYLCASSPKAGTGFNEQFFGPGTRLTVL.

The table lists this clonotype with many counts. This chain joins TRBV6-1 and TRBJ2-7, with D unresolved. Germline V gives CDR1 MNHNS, CDR2 SASEGT. This CDR3 has 13 amino acids. The V gene lost 7 bases and the J gene lost 2 bases, with 12 bases spanning the gap. CDR3 amino acids: CASISAQTYEQYF. The CDR3 coding sequence is TGTGCCAGCATTAGTGCGCAAACCTACGAGCAGTACTTC.

This clonotype was observed a handful of times. The chain carries TRBV10-3 and TRBJ2-7; 7 bases map to TRBD2. This CDR3 region has 13 residues. Germline-derived CDR1 and CDR2 are ENHRY and SYGVKD. V lost 10 bases to trimming and J lost 4 bases; unmatched junction nucleotides: 10. As DNA, the CDR3 is TGTGCCACACTAGCGTATGTCGGTTACGAGCAGTACTTC. Protein product: CATLAYVGYEQYF.

V and J are TRBV6-5 and TRBJ1-2; D may be TRBD1 (6 bases). The germline V and J ends were trimmed by 5 bases and 4 bases, with 11 bases remaining between them. CDR1 is MNHEY, CDR2 SVGAGI, per germline. The CDR3 length is 13 residues. The CDR3 reads CASSPQGRYGYTF. In nucleotides, the CDR3 is TGTGCCAGCAGTCCACAGGGACGCTATGGCTACACCTTC.

J is TRBJ2-7 and V is TRBV6-1; perhaps TRBD2 as D (5 bases). Germline values: CDR1 MNHNS, CDR2 SASEGT. This CDR3 spans 14 amino acids. Trimming shortened V by 7 bases and J by 2 bases, and 15 bases separated the two germline ends. In DNA form, the CDR3 reads TGTGCCAGCAATCTCGGAGGTACCACCTACGAGCAGTACTTC. Its protein is CASNLGGTTYEQYF.

This rearrangement joins TRBV2 to TRBJ1-4; 7 nucleotides match TRBD1. In germline, CDR1 is SNHLY, CDR2 FYNNEI. The CDR3 has 14 residues. The V gene end was trimmed by 3 bases and the J gene end by 7 bases; junction bases not matched to a gene: 5. This CDR3 is CASSDGTALEKLFF. In DNA, the CDR3 is TGTGCCAGCAGTGACGGGACAGCTCTTGAAAAACTGTTTTTT.

This clonotype was seen repeatedly, ten times or more. The V and J genes are TRBV2 and TRBJ2-2; 11 nucleotides align to TRBD2. The CDR3 is made up of 15 amino acids. Trimming took 6 bases from V and 2 from J; bases not matched to a gene: 2. In germline, CDR1 is SNHLY, CDR2 FYNNEI. CDR3 protein: CASSGLAGNTGELFF. The CDR3 DNA sequence: TGTGCCAGCAGCGGACTAGCGGGTAACACCGGGGAGCTGTTTTTT.

This clonotype was counted only a few times. This rearrangement joins TRBV18 to TRBJ1-1; the D gene is possibly TRBD1 (6 bases). CDR3 length: 15 residues. Trimming pared 1 base from V and 1 base from J, leaving 10 bases between. CDR1 KGHSH and CDR2 LQKENI come from the germline V gene. The CDR3 loop is CASSPQAGENTEAFF. Here the CDR3 DNA reads TGTGCCAGCTCACCACAGGCAGGGGAGAACACTGAAGCTTTCTTT.

In this sample, this clonotype turned up a few times. V is TRBV7-9 and J is TRBJ1-4, with a weak D call TRBD1 (5 bases). The length of the CDR3 is 13 residues. Germline values: CDR1 SEHNR, CDR2 FQNEAQ (reference sequence). Trimming stripped 3 bases from V and 7 bases from J, with 9 bases between. The CDR3 coding sequence is TGTGCCAGCAGCTTTACAGGATCTGAAAAACTGTTTTTT. Its translation: CASSFTGSEKLFF.

This clonotype was seen a few times. The gene calls are TRBV7-6 and TRBJ1-1, with 11 bases aligning to TRBD1. Trimming took 3 bases from V and 4 from J; bases not matched to a gene: 7. In germline, CDR1 is SGHVS, CDR2 FNYEAQ. CDR3 length: 16 residues. CDR3 coding DNA: TGTGCCAGCAGCTTGAACCCCGGGACAGGGGGCACTGAAGCTTTCTTT. It translates to CASSLNPGTGGTEAFF.

The chain employs TRBV5-1 and TRBJ2-6; D gene ambiguous. Germline loops: CDR1 SGHRS, CDR2 YFSETQ. The CDR3 length is 16 residues. V gave up 0 bases and J gave up 0 bases, with 7 bases separating them. The CDR3 nucleotides read TGCGCCAGCAGCTTGGACAGCTCCTCTGGGGCCAACGTCCTGACTTTC. Amino acids: CASSLDSSSGANVLTF.

This clonotype appeared a few times. DNA for the CDR3: TGCGCCAGCAAGGAAAAACTGTTTTTT. This encodes CASKEKLFF. The genes are TRBV23-1 and TRBJ1-4; D is unclear. TRBV23-1 is recorded as an ORF, its role being uncertain. V shed 7 bases and J shed 8 bases, with 2 bases lying between them. The CDR3 spans 9 residues.

The rearrangement joins TRBV4-2 to TRBJ2-7; TRBD2 aligns across 14 bases. J gave up 5 bases and V 4 bases, and 4 bases lay outside the gene matches. The CDR3 is 15 residues long. CDR1 is LGHNA and CDR2 is YNFKEQ in the germline V gene. CDR3 protein: CASSRAGLAGDEQYF. The CDR3 DNA reads TGTGCCAGCAGCCGTGCGGGACTAGCGGGAGACGAGCAGTACTTC.

This clonotype was observed many times. The CDR3 region has the DNA TGTGCCAGCAGCCAAGATCTCCGGACTAGCAGTTACAATGAGCAGTTCTTC. It is translated as CASSQDLRTSSYNEQFF. The chain employs TRBV4-2 and TRBJ2-1; TRBD2 matches 8 bases. The V and J ends lost 0 bases and 4 bases, in that order; junction bases with no gene match: 8. The CDR3 runs 17 residues. Germline V CDR1 and CDR2: LGHNA, YNFKEQ.

Only a few counts were recorded for this clonotype. The chain combines TRBV12-3 or TRBV12-4 with TRBJ2-3; 8 nucleotides agree with TRBD1. The CDR3 runs to 15 residues. The ends lost 8 bases at V and 0 bases at J; junction bases unmatched: 7. The CDR3 nucleotides are TGTGCCAGCGTCCGGGACAGGAGTAGCACAGATACGCAGTATTTT. Amino acid sequence: CASVRDRSSTDTQYF.

This clonotype was picked up many times. This chain's CDR3 is CASSHGWGEAEAFF. The CDR3 DNA reads TGTGCCAGCAGCCACGGGTGGGGGGAGGCTGAAGCTTTCTTT. V gene TRBV12-3 or TRBV12-4 combines with J gene TRBJ1-1, with a possible D match to TRBD1 (5 bases). Trimming cost V 6 bases and J 6 bases, with 17 bases left between them. This CDR3 is built from 14 residues.

This clonotype appeared many times. The chain employs TRBV18 and TRBJ2-1, with a tentative D call TRBD2 (6 bases). The CDR3 contains 14 residues. The germline CDR1 and CDR2 sequences are KGHSH and LQKENI. The V gene lost 2 bases and the J gene lost 1 base, with 6 bases spanning the gap. CDR3 loop: CASSPGRSYNEQFF. The CDR3 nucleotides read TGTGCCAGCTCACCAGGGAGGTCCTACAATGAGCAGTTCTTC.

This clonotype was counted once. This could be a read error, since a much larger clone is one nucleotide away. The gene calls are TRBV7-8 and TRBJ2-3; 7 nucleotides line up with TRBD2. Germline-derived CDR1 and CDR2 are SGHVS and FQNEAQ. The CDR3 consists of 14 residues. Here the CDR3 reads CACSSGGRWDTQYF. The CDR3 DNA follows: TGTGCCTGCAGCTCGGGAGGCCGATGGGATACGCAGTATTTT.

This clonotype was found a few times. The V call is TRBV7-3, the J call TRBJ2-1; weak D call: TRBD2 (5 bases). CDR1 SGHTA and CDR2 FQGTGA come from the germline V gene. V was pared by 0 bases and J by 5 bases, with 11 bases between. This CDR3 is 15 amino acids long. Here the CDR3 DNA reads TGTGCCAGCAGCTTAACTGGGGAGAGGGACAATGAGCAGTTCTTC. Its protein product is CASSLTGERDNEQFF.

This clonotype showed up many times. The V call is TRBV20-1, the J call TRBJ2-1; the match to TRBD2 covers 8 bases. CDR3 length: 14 residues. The germline gives CDR1 DFQATT, CDR2 SNEGSKA (reference sequence). CDR3: CSGGREREMGEQFF. The CDR3 bases are TGCAGCGGGGGACGGGAGCGGGAGATGGGTGAGCAGTTCTTC.